This record looks at one T cell receptor beta chain sequence and its context. It has no known antigen specificity. No qualities accompany the bases; no much larger clone lies one base away. The CDR3 regions of human TCRbeta chains were analyzed by immunosequencing. Per the original workflow: TCRs in the repertoires were compared against a reference library of SARS-CoV-2-specific TCRs that had been generated with the MIRA antigen-specificity platform. Breadth was defined as the fraction of unique TCRs that were SARS-CoV-2-associated. Depth was defined as the fraction of total T cells that were SARS-CoV-2-associated. Using the MIRA data, every spike-specific TCR was mapped to the spike region that the TCR reacted to and assigned to either a CD4 or a CD8 class. Log10-transformed breadth and depth values were compared by one-way ANOVA with Sidak's multiple comparisons tests. What TCRdb holds here is the immuneACCESS table cut down to in-frame rearrangements. Part of the clones is not present; checked against another copy, under half of the missing clones reflect an unresolved V gene, and the others are unexplained. That table supplies the V and J calls and clone size; D and trimming were determined from the DNA. Here the sample has 100,000 to 150,000 clones; 80% to 90% occur a single time. Approximately 7% of the sample comes from the top ten.

The entry originates in a study of T cell responses to AZD1222 COVID-19 vaccine (dated by TCRdb to the early 2020s). At the level of the whole study: AZD1222 recipients whose second dose came at about 4 weeks and those whose second dose came at about 12 weeks were combined into one group, since spike-specific TCR depth and breadth did not differ between the two schedules. Trial participants were enrolled by age into subgroups of 18-55, 56-69 and 70-plus years, and about 150, 27 and 61 TCR-sequenced participants, respectively, were included in these subgroups. TCR sequencing covered more than 230 trial participants: about 210 given two doses of AZD1222 and around 26 given two doses of MenACWY control vaccine.

According to the study, the label for this sample's time point signals: baseline before first vaccination. Vaccinee samples were obtained from the UK trials COV001 and COV002, which included a single-blind randomized controlled phase 2/3 trial of AZD1222 (ChAdOx1 nCoV-19) in healthy adults. For TCRbeta chain sequencing, PBMC samples were collected from trial participants at day 0 and at day 28 after the second dose. V sheds 8 bases and J sheds 5 bases, leaving 16 bases between their ends. The CDR3 spans 13 residues, from the cysteine through the phenylalanine. The kept DNA is CDR3 alone, 39 bases in frame from the first base. As encoded in the germline V gene, CDR1 is MNHEY while CDR2 is SVGAGI. Results the study describes overall, beyond this receptor: Conclusions about previously exposed vaccinees are limited, since just six AZD1222 recipients were seropositive for SARS-CoV-2 at baseline. After two AZD1222 doses, spike-specific TCR breadth and depth were significantly higher than at day 0 and than in MenACWY recipients. Reportedly, almost half of the unique spike-specific TCRs recognized epitopes lying outside the regions that are mutated in the B.1.351 and B.1.1.7 variants. No day 14 peak-response samples were available, so repertoires were characterized only after the peak T cell response. The vaccine-associated CD4 TCRs covered the entire spike protein, and the dominant responses fell in regions 160-218 and 743-854. Most participants were white British and females outnumbered males, and the authors suggested that clonal diversity may have been underestimated. The 56-69-year group was small, and its depth increase did not reach significance, likely because of low power.

This specimen was peripheral blood, taken on day 0 of AZD1222 vaccination. The TCR originated in an adult in good health. The V and J genes are TRBV6-5 and TRBJ2-7; the D gene is possibly TRBD1, with 6 bases matching. This receptor has the CDR3 CASFAAPGDEQYF. The sequenced DNA: TGTGCCAGCTTCGCCGCTCCAGGGGACGAGCAGTACTTC.